Presented here are 27 T cell receptor beta chains from one specimen sequenced in a study of blood T cell repertoires in COVID-19. Data came from immunoSEQ multiplex PCR; TCRdb stores just in-frame clones and leaves some out. The table includes about 300,000 clones, about nine tenths detected once. Sample: PBMCs or T cells enriched from blood (not recorded which). These receptors originate from a young woman who had recovered from COVID-19.

The chain is built from TRBV5-1 and TRBJ2-2, with TRBD1 identical over 9 bases. This CDR3 contains 15 residues. Germline-derived CDR1 and CDR2 are SGHRS and YFSETQ. V trimming: 4 bases; J trimming: 2 bases; junction bases outside the gene matches: 3. CDR3 DNA sequence: TGCGCCAGCAGCCGGGACAGGGCCAACACCGGGGAGCTGTTTTTT. Protein sequence: CASSRDRANTGELFF.

The chain couples TRBV18 to TRBJ2-1, with 8 nucleotides matching TRBD2. Germline-derived CDR1 and CDR2 are KGHSH and LQKENI. The CDR3 is 16 amino acids. V shed 4 bases and J 9 bases; nucleotides not matched to a gene: 14. The CDR3 reads CASSLPGGEGQSEQFF. CDR3 in DNA: TGTGCCAGCTCACTACCGGGAGGGGAGGGCCAATCTGAGCAGTTCTTC. Full variable domain (outside the CDR3, taken from reference TRBV18 and TRBJ2-1): NAGVMQNPRHLVRRRGQEARLRCSPMKGHSHVYWYRQLPEEGLKFMVYLQKENIIDESGMPKERFSAEFPKEGPSILRIQQVVRGDSAAYFCASSLPGGEGQSEQFFGPGTRLTVL.

The chain couples TRBV13 to TRBJ1-1; possible D gene TRBD1, 5 bases. V lost 4 bases and J lost 0, with 15 bases in between. This CDR3 spans 16 amino acids. CDR1 and CDR2 from the germline V gene are PRHDT and FYEKMQ (reference sequence). The CDR3 sequence is CASSSETDFMNTEAFF. The DNA of the CDR3 is TGTGCCAGCAGCTCAGAGACAGACTTCATGAACACTGAAGCTTTCTTT.

The rearrangement links TRBV5-5 to TRBJ2-7, with TRBD1 matching 9 bases. The CDR3 sequence is 15 residues long. Germline V gene sequence: CDR1 SGHKS, CDR2 YYEKEE (reference sequence). Trimming removed 4 bases from V and 3 bases from J; junction bases left unmatched: 8. CDR3 nucleotides: TGTGCCAGCAGCCAGCGGACAGGGGCTTACTACGAGCAGTACTTC. Its translation is CASSQRTGAYYEQYF.

The V call is TRBV19, the J call TRBJ1-1, with a possible D match to TRBD1 (5 bases). Germline loops: CDR1 LNHDA, CDR2 SQIVND (reference sequence). The CDR3 contains 16 residues. Trimming took off 9 bases at V and 4 bases at J, with 24 bases between the two ends. The CDR3 loop is CASSRQPNVGSTEAFF. The CDR3 bases are TGTGCCAGCAGTCGACAGCCTAATGTCGGGTCCACTGAAGCTTTCTTT.

This chain links TRBV29-1 with TRBJ2-5; D is unclear. Deletions cut 4 bases from V and 1 base from J, with 10 bases between. CDR1 is SQVTM and CDR2 is ANQGSEA in the germline V gene. The CDR3 contains 13 residues. The CDR3 coding sequence is TGCAGCGTTGTCACTTTTACCCAAGAGACCCAGTACTTC. This gives the protein CSVVTFTQETQYF.

This rearrangement joins TRBV12-5 to TRBJ1-5; TRBD1 matches 8 bases. V was clipped by 8 bases and J by 9 bases; unmatched bases: 15. The CDR3 has 15 amino acids. From germline, CDR1 is LGHNT and CDR2 FRNRAP. The CDR3: CASRGQGPDWGPQHF. The CDR3, as DNA: TGTGCTAGTCGTGGACAGGGACCGGATTGGGGGCCCCAGCATTTT.

This clone came up once. The chain has TRBV20-1 and TRBJ1-1, with TRBD1 as a possible D gene (5 bases). The CDR3 totals 10 residues. Germline V CDR1 and CDR2: DFQATT, SNEGSKA (reference sequence). The V and J ends lost 6 bases and 7 bases respectively, with 9 bases between them. CDR3 sequence: CSAGGIEAFF. The CDR3 DNA sequence: TGCAGTGCCGGGGGGATTGAAGCTTTCTTT.

V gene TRBV24-1 combines with J gene TRBJ2-3; 9 bases agree with TRBD1. Germline-derived CDR1 and CDR2 are KGHDR and SFDVKD. With V trimmed by 10 bases and J by 2 bases, 6 bases remained unmatched. The CDR3 is 14 amino acids. In DNA, the CDR3 is TGTGCCACTGCCGGGACAGGGTCCACAGATACGCAGTATTTT. Encoded protein: CATAGTGSTDTQYF.

The gene calls are TRBV9 and TRBJ1-4, with 7 bases matching TRBD1. CDR3 size: 14 residues. CDR1 is SGDLS, CDR2 YYNGEE, per germline. J was trimmed by 8 bases and V by 3 bases; bases with no gene match: 7. CDR3 residues: CASSARRDREKLFF. The CDR3, as DNA: TGTGCCAGCAGCGCCCGCCGGGACAGAGAAAAACTGTTTTTT.

In this sample, this clone turned up once. The rearrangement uses TRBV27 and TRBJ2-5; 9 bases line up with TRBD2. V gave up 0 bases and J gave up 0 bases; unmatched junction bases: 5. Germline-derived CDR1 and CDR2 are MNHEY and SMNVEV (reference sequence). CDR3 length equals 17 residues. CDR3 residues: CASSLSTLAGNQETQYF. The CDR3 bases are TGTGCCAGCAGTTTATCGACCCTAGCGGGGAACCAAGAGACCCAGTACTTC.

This rearrangement joins TRBV12-2 to TRBJ2-5; the table assigns TRBD2, which was not confirmed against the DNA. TRBV12-2 is a listed pseudogene. This CDR3 has 16 residues. Here the CDR3 DNA reads TGTGCAAGTCGCTTAATCTCCCTCGGGGGTTGGGAGACCCAGTACTTC. Its translation is CASRLISLGGWETQYF.

This clone is a singleton in its sample. The V and J genes are TRBV4-2 and TRBJ1-6; TRBD1 matches 7 bases. Unmatched junction bases numbered 6, after V lost 4 bases and J lost 6 bases. Germline V lookup: CDR1 LGHNA, CDR2 YNFKEQ. The CDR3 has 15 residues. The CDR3 region has the DNA TGTGCCAGCAGCCCAGCCCGGACAGGTAATTCACCCCTCCACTTT. Translated: CASSPARTGNSPLHF.

The chain joins TRBV7-2 to TRBJ1-5; D ambiguous. The CDR3 has 13 residues. V shed 1 base and J shed 9 bases, with 10 bases lying between them. Germline CDR1 and CDR2: SGHTA and FQGNSA. The CDR3 spells CASSLVGEGPQHF. The CDR3 DNA sequence: TGTGCCAGCAGCTTAGTGGGCGAGGGGCCCCAGCATTTT.

The rearrangement joins TRBV19 to TRBJ2-3; 7 nucleotides line up with TRBD1. This CDR3 has 14 residues. Germline V gives CDR1 LNHDA, CDR2 SQIVND (reference sequence). V shed 7 bases and J 1 base; nucleotides not matched to a gene: 5. The CDR3: CASKQGTGTDTQYF. The CDR3 region has the DNA TGTGCCAGTAAACAGGGGACCGGCACAGATACGCAGTATTTT.

The CDR3 nucleotides read TGTGCCACTACCGTGGACAGTAAGGCTTTCTTT. It yields the protein CATTVDSKAFF. V usage is TRBV28 and J usage is TRBJ1-1; possible D gene TRBD1, 6 bases. Per germline, CDR1 MDHEN and CDR2 SYDVKM. Trimming cost V 10 bases and J 11 bases, with 17 bases left between them. The CDR3 extends over 11 amino acids.

This chain joins TRBV10-1 and TRBJ1-5; D is perhaps TRBD1 (6 bases). Germline loops: CDR1 WNHNN, CDR2 SYGVQD (reference sequence). This CDR3 spans 15 amino acids. V shed 5 bases and J shed 4 bases, with 15 bases lying between them. CDR3 coding DNA: TGCGCCAGCAGTATGACAGGAAGGAGTAATCAGCCCCAGCATTTT. Its translation is CASSMTGRSNQPQHF.

The chain couples TRBV5-4 to TRBJ1-4, with 8 bases aligning to TRBD1. Losses at the gene ends were 3 bases for V and 6 bases for J; bases not matched to a gene: 4. Germline V gives CDR1 SGHNT, CDR2 YYREEE (reference sequence). This CDR3 comprises 14 residues. For the CDR3, the DNA is TGTGCCAGCAGCTCGGACAGGGTTGATGAAAAACTGTTTTTT. As protein: CASSSDRVDEKLFF.

J is TRBJ1-1 and V is TRBV19, with D possibly TRBD1 on 5 matching bases. CDR3 length: 18 amino acids. V dropped 2 bases and J dropped 0 bases, with 19 bases sitting between them. Germline values: CDR1 LNHDA, CDR2 SQIVND (reference sequence). The CDR3 protein is CASSISVSAGRLNTEAFF. CDR3 nucleotide sequence: TGTGCCAGTAGTATATCAGTGTCTGCAGGGAGGTTGAACACTGAAGCTTTCTTT.

The V call is TRBV19, the J call TRBJ1-5, with TRBD1 as a possible D gene (6 bases). The germline CDR1 and CDR2 sequences are LNHDA and SQIVND (reference sequence). CDR3 length: 14 amino acids. Trimming left V 6 bases short and J 4 bases short, with 13 bases between. CDR3 coding DNA: TGTGCCAGTAGCTCAAGGGGGTTTAATCAGCCCCAGCATTTT. It translates to CASSSRGFNQPQHF.

The rearrangement uses TRBV15 and TRBJ1-4; D possibly corresponds to TRBD1 (5 bases). V lost 1 base, J lost 0 bases, and 12 bases lay in between. Germline V gene data show CDR1 as LNHNV and CDR2 as YYDKDF (reference sequence). The CDR3 totals 17 residues. CDR3 nucleotide sequence: TGTGCCACCAGCAGAGGAAGGAGGGGTGCAACTAATGAAAAACTGTTTTTT. Translated: CATSRGRRGATNEKLFF.

This chain links TRBV7-5 with TRBJ2-7; TRBD1, the table's D call, was not compared with the DNA. TRBV7-5 is recorded as a pseudogene. The CDR3 covers 12 residues. CDR3 amino acids: CAHRGRPYEQYF. CDR3 DNA: TGTGCGCACAGGGGACGCCCCTACGAGCAGTACTTC.

The CDR3 here is CASSLILTDTQYF. The CDR3 bases are TGTGCCAGCAGCTTAATACTAACGGATACGCAGTATTTT. The V and J genes are TRBV7-2 and TRBJ2-3; D call uncertain. This CDR3 comprises 13 residues. With 2 bases removed from V and 6 bases from J, the gap between germline ends came to 9 bases. CDR1 and CDR2 from the germline V gene are SGHTA and FQGNSA. Together with reference TRBV7-2 and TRBJ2-3, the CDR3 gives the full variable domain: GAGVSQSPSNKVTEKGKDVELRCDPISGHTALYWYRQSLGQGLEFLIYFQGNSAPDKSGLPSDRFSAERTGGSVSTLTIQRTQQEDSAVYLCASSLILTDTQYFGPGTRLTVL.

The rearrangement links TRBV7-8 to TRBJ2-7; tentative D call: TRBD1 (5 bases). The CDR3 has 15 residues. Germline V gene lookup returns CDR1 SGHVS and CDR2 FQNEAQ. Trimming took 3 bases from V and 0 from J, leaving 12 bases between them. CDR3 nucleotides: TGTGCCAGCAGCTTTTCCAGGGTGTCCTCCTACGAGCAGTACTTC. Its translation is CASSFSRVSSYEQYF. The full variable domain, rest sourced from reference TRBV7-8 and TRBJ2-7, is GAGVSQSPRYKVAKRGQDVALRCDPISGHVSLFWYQQALGQGPEFLTYFQNEAQLDKSGLPSDRFFAERPEGSVSTLKIQRTQQEDSAVYLCASSFSRVSSYEQYFGPGTRLTVT.

The chain recombines TRBV4-1 with TRBJ1-6; maybe TRBD1 (6 bases). With 0 bases removed from V and 8 bases from J, the gap between germline ends came to 17 bases. CDR1 is MGHRA, CDR2 YSYEKL, per germline. The CDR3 length is 17 residues. Here the CDR3 reads CASSQDGILKGDSPLHF. The DNA of the CDR3 is TGCGCCAGCAGCCAAGATGGGATCCTAAAGGGGGATTCACCCCTCCACTTT.

The V call is TRBV5-1, the J call TRBJ2-1; D unclear. The CDR3 has 15 residues. CDR1 is SGHRS and CDR2 is YFSETQ in the germline V gene. The germline V and J ends were trimmed by 2 bases and 4 bases, with 13 bases remaining between them. The CDR3 is CASSLSAAAYNEQFF. For the CDR3, the DNA is TGCGCCAGCAGCTTATCGGCTGCAGCGTACAATGAGCAGTTCTTC. The full variable domain, its missing parts supplied by reference TRBV5-1 and TRBJ2-1, is KAGVTQTPRYLIKTRGQQVTLSCSPISGHRSVSWYQQTPGQGLQFLFEYFSETQRNKGNFPGRFSGRQFSNSRSEMNVSTLELGDSALYLCASSLSAAAYNEQFFGPGTRLTVL.

The chain couples TRBV7-9 to TRBJ1-4; D uncertain. V was cut by 3 bases and J by 6 bases, with 14 bases left in between. CDR3 length equals 15 residues. The germline CDR1 and CDR2 sequences are SEHNR and FQNEAQ (reference sequence). CDR3 residues: CASSFGFARDEKLFF. DNA for the CDR3: TGTGCCAGCAGCTTCGGTTTCGCGAGGGATGAAAAACTGTTTTTT.